Sequencing of this TCR beta chain was carried out in a study of cytomegalovirus exposure and HLA in healthy donors. In the PCR, 60 Vbeta and 13 Jbeta primers were used. Libraries were prepared by immunoSEQ multiplex PCR; TCRdb keeps only in-frame clonotypes and omits some of them. Here the sample spans some 60,000 clones, about 80% being singletons. Notes on the study in general: Later work associated 16,951 TCR beta sequences with HLA alleles at 0.05 false discovery rate. As a later analysis showed, several of the most significant clusters appeared to be linked to common viral pathogens. The HLA-A and HLA-B alleles of most subjects were reportedly predicted accurately from TCR beta sequences.

A remark on this clone: Its specificity is unknown.

The germline CDR1 and CDR2 sequences are SGHRS and YFSETQ. Trimming took 4 bases from V and 5 from J; bases not matched to a gene: 8. The CDR3 spans 14 residues. This TCR derives from a man aged 35-49 years in good health and CMV-seronegative. V and J are TRBV5-1 and TRBJ1-1, with 7 bases lining up with TRBD1. Sequencing was carried out using PBMCs. CDR3 bases: TGCGCCAGCAGCAACGACAGGGCCGGGACTGAAGCTTTCTTT. It is translated as CASSNDRAGTEAFF.